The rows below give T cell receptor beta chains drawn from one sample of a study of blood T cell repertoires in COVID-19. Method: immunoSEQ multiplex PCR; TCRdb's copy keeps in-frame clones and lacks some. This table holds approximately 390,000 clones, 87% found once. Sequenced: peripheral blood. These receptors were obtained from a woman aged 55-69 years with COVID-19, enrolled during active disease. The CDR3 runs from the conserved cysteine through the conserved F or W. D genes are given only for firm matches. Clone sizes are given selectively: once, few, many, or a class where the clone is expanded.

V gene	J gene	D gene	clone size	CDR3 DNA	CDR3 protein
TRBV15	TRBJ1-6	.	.	TGTGCCACCAGCAGAGATTTCCAGGGCTCACCCCTCCACTTT	CATSRDFQGSPLHF
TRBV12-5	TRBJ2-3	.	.	TGTGCTAGTGGGCAGGACACAGATACGCAGTATTTT	CASGQDTDTQYF
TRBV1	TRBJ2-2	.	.	TGCACCAGCAGCGAGACAGGGCGAGAGGAGCTGTTTTTT	CTSSETGREELFF
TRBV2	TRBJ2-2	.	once	TGTGCCAGCAGAGGAGGGGGGGAGCTGTTTTTT	CASRGGGELFF
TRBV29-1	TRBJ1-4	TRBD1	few	TGCAGCGTTGGCGACAGGGATAGGATGTTTTTT	CSVGDRDRMFF
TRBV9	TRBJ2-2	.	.	TGTGCCAGCACCGTCAGGGTAACCGGGGAGCTGTTTTTT	CASTVRVTGELFF
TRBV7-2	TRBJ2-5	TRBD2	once	TGTGCCAGCAGGCCCAACCTAGCGGGGGGGCGGGGGACCCAGTACTTC	CASRPNLAGGRGTQYF
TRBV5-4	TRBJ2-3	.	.	TGTGCCAGCAGCTTCGACAGGTCAGATACGCAGTATTTT	CASSFDRSDTQYF
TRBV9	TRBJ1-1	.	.	TGTGCCAGCAGCTTATACAGGGAGCGAGGCACTGAAGCTTTCTTT	CASSLYRERGTEAFF
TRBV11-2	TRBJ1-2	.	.	TGTGCCAGCAGCTTGGGACTGGGGTGGGGCTACACCTTC	CASSLGLGWGYTF
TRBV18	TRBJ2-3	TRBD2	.	TGTGCCAGCTCGCCCTCACTAGCGGGGGTCACAGATACGCAGTATTTT	CASSPSLAGVTDTQYF
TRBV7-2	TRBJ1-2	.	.	TGTGCCAGCAGCCCTCAAGGGACAACCAACTATGGCTACACCTTC	CASSPQGTTNYGYTF